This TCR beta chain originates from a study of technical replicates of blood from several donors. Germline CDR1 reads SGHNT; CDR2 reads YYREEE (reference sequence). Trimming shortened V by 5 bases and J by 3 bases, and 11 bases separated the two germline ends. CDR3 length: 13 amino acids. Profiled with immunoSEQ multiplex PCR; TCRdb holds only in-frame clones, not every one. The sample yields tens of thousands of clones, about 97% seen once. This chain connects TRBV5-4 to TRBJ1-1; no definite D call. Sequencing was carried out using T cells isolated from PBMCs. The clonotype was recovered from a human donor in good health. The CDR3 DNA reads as TGTGCCAGCAGTGGGCAGCTTGACACTGAAGCTTTCTTT. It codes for CASSGQLDTEAFF.